The 28 T cell receptor beta chains below all came from one sample that was sequenced in a study of cytomegalovirus exposure and HLA in healthy donors. Primers for the PCR totalled 60 Vbeta and 13 Jbeta. Assay used: immunoSEQ multiplex PCR; TCRdb lists only in-frame clones, some missing. The data show 85,000 to 100,000 clones, 77% seen once. The sample consisted of PBMCs. Receptor source: a man aged 50-59 years in good health and CMV-seropositive.

With regard to this clone: Other DNA sequences within the sample encode an identical CDR3. The V and J genes are TRBV19 and TRBJ1-5; possibly TRBD1 for D (5 bases). CDR1 and CDR2 (germline): LNHDA, SQIVND (reference sequence). This CDR3 is built from 14 residues. V was trimmed by 6 bases and J by 5 bases, leaving 14 bases between them. The DNA for the CDR3 is TGTGCCAGTAGCAACGGGGGGTCAGATCAGCCCCAGCATTTT. Residues: CASSNGGSDQPQHF. The variable domain in full, with the rest retrieved from reference TRBV19 and TRBJ1-5, is DGGITQSPKYLFRKEGQNVTLSCEQNLNHDAMYWYRQDPGQGLRLIYYSQIVNDFQKGDIAEGYSVSREKKESFPLTVTSAQKNPTAFYLCASSNGGSDQPQHFGDGTRLSIL.

The genes are TRBV5-1 and TRBJ2-5; D is possibly TRBD2 (7 bases). The germline V gene encodes CDR1 SGHRS and CDR2 YFSETQ. This CDR3 comprises 15 residues. V lost 4 bases and J 5 bases, leaving 18 bases between the germline ends. The CDR3 DNA reads as TGCGCCAGCAGCGACGAGGGGGGGGCAGTGGAGACCCAGTACTTC. This sequence encodes CASSDEGGAVETQYF. Together with reference TRBV5-1 and TRBJ2-5, the CDR3 gives the full variable domain: KAGVTQTPRYLIKTRGQQVTLSCSPISGHRSVSWYQQTPGQGLQFLFEYFSETQRNKGNFPGRFSGRQFSNSRSEMNVSTLELGDSALYLCASSDEGGAVETQYFGPGTRLLVL.

A note on this clone: At one end the junction does not follow the germline gene, possibly because of a read error. This chain uses TRBV7-9 with TRBJ1-6, with TRBD1 identical over 9 bases. This CDR3 comprises 14 residues. Germline V gene sequence: CDR1 SEHNR, CDR2 FQNEAQ (reference sequence). The CDR3 sequence: CASSSGQGNSPLNF. CDR3 bases: TGTGCCAGCAGCTCGGGACAGGGCAATTCACCCCTCAACTTT.

The chain is built from TRBV13 and TRBJ2-7, with D possibly being TRBD2 (5 bases). The CDR3 loop spans 14 amino acids. Germline CDR1 is PRHDT and CDR2 is FYEKMQ (reference sequence). Trimming left V 1 base short and J 4 bases short, with 11 bases between. In nucleotides, the CDR3 is TGTGCCAGCAGCTTAGCTGAGGGTGGGTACGAGCAGTACTTC. Translating it yields CASSLAEGGYEQYF.

The V call is TRBV4-3, the J call TRBJ1-1; 8 bases align to TRBD1. The V segment lost 1 base and the J segment 2 bases; nucleotides outside the gene matches: 6. This CDR3 region has 16 residues. CDR1 LGHNA and CDR2 YSLEER come from the germline V gene. CDR3 in DNA: TGCGCCAGCAGCCAAGTGGGTGCAGGGGGCAACACTGAAGCTTTCTTT. Its translation: CASSQVGAGGNTEAFF.

This rearrangement joins TRBV10-3 to TRBJ1-2; D is perhaps TRBD1 (6 bases). Trimming took 10 bases from V and 6 from J, leaving 21 bases between them. From germline, CDR1 is ENHRY and CDR2 SYGVKD. This CDR3 has 14 residues. The CDR3 DNA sequence: TGTGCCAGTATGCCCAGCACAGGGTATGATGGCTACACCTTC. Its protein is CASMPSTGYDGYTF.

The chain carries TRBV18 and TRBJ1-1; no clear D gene. The CDR3 covers 13 residues. The V end was cut by 6 bases, the J end by 3 bases, with 11 bases between. Germline V gene sequence: CDR1 KGHSH, CDR2 LQKENI. Here the CDR3 reads CASSVGLDTEAFF. CDR3 nucleotides: TGTGCCAGCTCCGTCGGACTGGACACTGAAGCTTTCTTT. The variable domain in full, with the rest retrieved from reference TRBV18 and TRBJ1-1, is NAGVMQNPRHLVRRRGQEARLRCSPMKGHSHVYWYRQLPEEGLKFMVYLQKENIIDESGMPKERFSAEFPKEGPSILRIQQVVRGDSAAYFCASSVGLDTEAFFGQGTRLTVV.

This clone counts as medium-sized. V is TRBV7-9 and J is TRBJ1-1; no clear D gene. This CDR3 has 13 amino acids. CDR1 and CDR2 (germline): SEHNR, FQNEAQ (reference sequence). V lost 3 bases to trimming and J lost 7 bases, with 12 bases between them. CDR3: CASSFEAISEAFF. The CDR3 DNA reads TGTGCCAGCAGCTTCGAGGCTATAAGTGAAGCTTTCTTT.

The chain links TRBV4-1 to TRBJ2-1; 7 nucleotides match TRBD2. The CDR3 extends over 17 amino acids. From germline, CDR1 is MGHRA and CDR2 YSYEKL. After removal of 1 base from V and 3 bases from J, the junction contained 9 bases not matched to a gene. The CDR3 region is CASSQGGSGVVYNEQFF. The DNA for the CDR3 is TGCGCCAGCAGCCAAGGAGGGAGCGGGGTAGTCTACAATGAGCAGTTCTTC.

This clone occurred a few times. The chain joins TRBV18 to TRBJ2-3, with 7 nucleotides matching TRBD2. Germline V gives CDR1 KGHSH, CDR2 LQKENI. The CDR3 totals 15 residues. Trimming removed 0 bases from V and 4 bases from J; junction bases left unmatched: 4. Here the CDR3 DNA reads TGTGCCAGCTCACCACCCGGGAGGCTGCCAGATACGCAGTATTTT. Translated: CASSPPGRLPDTQYF.

The CDR3 DNA sequence: TGTGCCAGCAGTTCTAATTTACAGGGTTGGAGGGGCTACACCTTC. Translating gives CASSSNLQGWRGYTF. V and J are TRBV27 and TRBJ1-2; tentatively, D is TRBD1 (6 bases). This CDR3 has 15 amino acids. V was clipped by 4 bases and J by 8 bases, with 20 bases between them. From germline, CDR1 is MNHEY and CDR2 SMNVEV (reference sequence).

The genes are TRBV6-5 and TRBJ1-2; weak D call: TRBD1 (6 bases). The CDR3 runs to 14 residues. CDR1 and CDR2 from the germline V gene are MNHEY and SVGAGI. V was shortened by 5 bases and J by 2 bases, with 12 bases between the two germline ends. DNA for the CDR3: TGTGCCAGCAGTGAAGGACAGAGGAACTATGGCTACACCTTC. Translating it yields CASSEGQRNYGYTF.

The J gene is TRBJ1-1, the V gene TRBV5-6, with a tentative D call TRBD1 (6 bases). V dropped 0 bases and J dropped 7 bases, with 10 bases sitting between them. There are 13 residues in the CDR3. Germline CDR1 SGHDT, CDR2 YYEEEE. Here the CDR3 reads CASSLGTEIEAFF. CDR3 nucleotide sequence: TGTGCCAGCAGCTTGGGGACAGAGATTGAAGCTTTCTTT.

V gene TRBV28 combines with J gene TRBJ1-5; TRBD1 might be the D (5 bases). Trimming took 3 bases from V and 2 from J, leaving 11 bases between them. CDR3 length: 15 amino acids. CDR1 is MDHEN and CDR2 is SYDVKM in the germline V gene. The CDR3 DNA reads TGTGCCAGCAGTTTTACGGCACAGGGCAATCAGCCCCAGCATTTT. Protein product: CASSFTAQGNQPQHF.

V is TRBV5-1 and J is TRBJ1-6; 9 nucleotides match TRBD1. Germline V CDR1 and CDR2: SGHRS, YFSETQ. This CDR3 contains 15 residues. J gave up 10 bases and V 0 bases, and 5 bases lay outside the gene matches. CDR3 sequence (DNA): TGCGCCAGCAGCTTGGGACGGGACAGGGACTCACCCCTCCACTTT. Translated, it gives CASSLGRDRDSPLHF.

The chain couples TRBV2 to TRBJ2-5, with D perhaps matching TRBD1 (6 bases). Judging by the DNA end, TRBJ2-7 fits better; the J call may be wrong. Germline CDR1 is SNHLY and CDR2 is FYNNEI. This CDR3 is built from 14 residues. CDR3 loop: CASNLGAGVGEQYF. The CDR3 DNA follows: TGTGCCAGCAACCTAGGGGCAGGGGTGGGCGAGCAGTACTTC.

The genes are TRBV7-2 and TRBJ1-1; D not certain. Trimming took 0 bases from V and 3 from J, leaving 11 bases between them. The CDR3 spans 15 residues. Germline V CDR1 and CDR2: SGHTA, FQGNSA. CDR3 in amino acids: CASSLAEGSYTEAFF. CDR3 nucleotides: TGTGCCAGCAGCTTAGCCGAGGGATCGTACACTGAAGCTTTCTTT.

The chain recombines TRBV7-9 with TRBJ1-1, with D tentatively TRBD1 (6 bases). The germline CDR1 and CDR2 sequences are SEHNR and FQNEAQ (reference sequence). The CDR3 covers 14 residues. V lost 3 bases to trimming and J lost 1 base, with 9 bases between them. As DNA, the CDR3 is TGTGCCAGCAGCTTCATACAGGGGAACACTGAAGCTTTCTTT. Encoded protein: CASSFIQGNTEAFF.

A word on this clone: A read error may account for a junction end that differs from germline. V is TRBV4-2 and J is TRBJ1-5, with 8 bases identical to TRBD1. The CDR3 has 17 amino acids. Germline-derived CDR1 and CDR2 are LGHNA and YNFKEQ. The CDR3 is CASSQGWDRRSNQPQNF. In nucleotides, the CDR3 is TGTGCCAGCAGCCAAGGATGGGACAGGCGTAGCAATCAGCCCCAGAATTTT.

This chain uses TRBV9 with TRBJ2-3; 11 nucleotides agree with TRBD2. CDR3 length equals 16 residues. Germline-derived CDR1 and CDR2 are SGDLS and YYNGEE. V lost 4 bases and J lost 2; bases outside the gene matches: 6. CDR3 sequence (DNA): TGTGCCAGCAGCTCTGGGACTAGCGGCTACACAGATACGCAGTATTTT. This translates into CASSSGTSGYTDTQYF.

This clone has a handful of counts. The CDR3 nucleotides read TGTGCCAGCAGCTCCGGGCCGGACAGGGACACAGATACGCAGTATTTT. Protein: CASSSGPDRDTDTQYF. The J gene is TRBJ2-3, the V gene TRBV11-1, with TRBD1 identical over 8 bases. The CDR3 spans 16 residues. The trim removed 4 bases at V and 2 bases at J, leaving 8 bases unmatched. CDR1 and CDR2 (germline): SGHAT, FQDESV (reference sequence).

This rearrangement joins TRBV6-8 to TRBJ2-2, with TRBD2 matching 11 bases. The CDR3 sequence is 20 residues long. Germline V gene data show CDR1 as MNHGY and CDR2 as SAAAGT. V lost 0 bases and J lost 0; bases outside the gene matches: 9. In DNA, the CDR3 is TGTGCCAGCAGTTACTCGAAGGCTAGCGGGGGGACCACGAACACCGGGGAGCTGTTTTTT. As protein: CASSYSKASGGTTNTGELFF.

V is TRBV18 and J is TRBJ2-1; 8 nucleotides agree with TRBD2. After removal of 1 base from V and 8 bases from J, the junction contained 4 bases not matched to a gene. Per the germline V gene, CDR1 is KGHSH and CDR2 is LQKENI. The CDR3 contains 14 residues. CDR3 DNA: TGTGCCAGCTCACCACGGACGGGGGGGCATGAGCAGTTCTTC. Protein product: CASSPRTGGHEQFF.

The V and J genes are TRBV2 and TRBJ1-2; the D gene is possibly TRBD1 (6 bases). V lost 6 bases and J 1 base, leaving 15 bases between the germline ends. This CDR3 comprises 15 residues. The V gene's germline CDR1 is SNHLY and CDR2 FYNNEI. CDR3 loop: CASSAGQGSNYGYTF. CDR3 nucleotides: TGTGCCAGCAGCGCCGGGCAGGGGAGTAACTATGGCTACACCTTC.

The CDR3 protein is CASSLLTGEAFF. The CDR3, as DNA: TGTGCCAGCAGTTTATTGACAGGTGAAGCTTTCTTT. The rearrangement links TRBV27 to TRBJ1-1, with D possibly being TRBD1 (6 bases). From germline, CDR1 is MNHEY and CDR2 SMNVEV (reference sequence). V lost 1 base and J lost 7, with 7 bases in between. CDR3 length: 12 amino acids.

The V gene is TRBV2, the J gene TRBJ2-5, with 14 bases identical to TRBD2. CDR3 length: 15 amino acids. CDR1 SNHLY and CDR2 FYNNEI come from the germline V gene. J lost 5 bases, V lost 6 bases, and 5 bases had no gene match. DNA for the CDR3: TGTGCCAGCAGCCCGGGACTAGCGGGGGTGGAGACCCAGTACTTC. Translation gives CASSPGLAGVETQYF.

The J gene is TRBJ1-6, the V gene TRBV10-3; 9 bases are a match to TRBD1. The V gene end was trimmed by 11 bases and the J gene end by 10 bases; junction bases not matched to a gene: 15. Germline CDR1 reads ENHRY; CDR2 reads SYGVKD. The CDR3 has 15 amino acids. The CDR3 DNA reads as TGTGCCTCAGGAGGGACCGGGACAGGGAAATCACCCCTCCACTTT. Its protein is CASGGTGTGKSPLHF.

V usage is TRBV7-2 and J usage is TRBJ1-5; D not resolved. The ends were cut back, 4 bases at V and 1 base at J, with 8 bases in the middle. This CDR3 has 14 residues. The V gene's germline CDR1 is SGHTA and CDR2 FQGNSA. In nucleotides, the CDR3 is TGTGCCAGCAGCTCGACTCCGAGCAATCAGCCCCAGCATTTT. Translated: CASSSTPSNQPQHF.